One sample yielded the 10 T cell receptor beta chains listed below, sequenced in a study of blood T cell repertoires in COVID-19. The repertoire was sequenced with immunoSEQ multiplex PCR; TCRdb's copy has only in-frame clones and lacks some. The table has 150,000 to 200,000 clones, around four fifths seen once. Sequencing input: peripheral blood. The receptor source for this set is a woman at least 80 years old with acute or convalescent COVID-19.

The rearrangement links TRBV27 to TRBJ2-5; 7 bases are a match to TRBD2. V trimming: 3 bases; J trimming: 4 bases; junction bases outside the gene matches: 11. CDR1 is MNHEY and CDR2 is SMNVEV in the germline V gene (reference sequence). The length of the CDR3 is 16 residues. CDR3 nucleotide sequence: TGTGCCAGCAGTTTGGCACTACCTTGGGAGGGAGAGACCCAGTACTTC. Amino acid sequence: CASSLALPWEGETQYF.

In DNA form, the CDR3 reads TGCGCCAGCAGCCAGGAAAAGGGAGGAGTAGGACCAAACAATGAGCAGTTCTTC. Its translation: CASSQEKGGVGPNNEQFF. This chain links TRBV4-3 with TRBJ2-1; possible D gene TRBD2, 6 bases. This CDR3 spans 18 amino acids. V was pared by 3 bases and J by 5 bases, with 23 bases between. Germline V gene lookup returns CDR1 LGHNA and CDR2 YSLEER.

This clone was detected only once. The V and J genes are TRBV5-6 and TRBJ2-2; TRBD2 matches at 9 bases. CDR1 SGHDT and CDR2 YYEEEE come from the germline V gene. There are 16 residues in the CDR3. The ends lost 0 bases at V and 8 bases at J; junction bases unmatched: 8. DNA for the CDR3: TGTGCCAGCAGCTTGGGACTAGCGGAGGGAGAGGGGGAGCTGTTTTTT. Its translation is CASSLGLAEGEGELFF.

The chain uses TRBV6-5 and TRBJ2-2; tentatively, D is TRBD2 (6 bases). V lost 6 bases to trimming and J lost 1 base, with 12 bases between them. The length of the CDR3 is 15 residues. Looked up from germline, CDR1 is MNHEY and CDR2 is SVGAGI. CDR3 region: CASRNGRGNTGELFF. The CDR3 bases are TGTGCCAGCAGAAACGGGAGAGGGAACACCGGGGAGCTGTTTTTT.

The rearrangement joins TRBV3-1 (or the pseudogene TRBV3-2) to TRBJ2-7; D might be TRBD1 (6 bases). Germline lookup yields CDR1 LGHDT and CDR2 YNNKEL (reference sequence). CDR3 size: 13 residues. Trimming shortened V by 2 bases and J by 3 bases, and 8 bases separated the two germline ends. The CDR3 protein is CASSQSRGYEQYF. The DNA of the CDR3 is TGTGCCAGCAGCCAATCCAGGGGCTACGAGCAGTACTTC.

This rearrangement joins TRBV5-6 to TRBJ1-1, with 7 bases identical to TRBD1. This CDR3 is 13 amino acids long. Trimming removed 5 bases from V and 2 bases from J; junction bases left unmatched: 3. CDR1 SGHDT and CDR2 YYEEEE come from the germline V gene. CDR3 sequence: CASRPGGNTEAFF. CDR3 coding DNA: TGTGCCAGCAGACCAGGGGGAAACACTGAAGCTTTCTTT.

The chain joins TRBV7-9 to TRBJ2-7; 8 bases fit TRBD1. The CDR3 is made up of 14 amino acids. In germline, CDR1 is SEHNR, CDR2 FQNEAQ (reference sequence). The trim removed 5 bases at V and 2 bases at J, leaving 5 bases unmatched. CDR3 nucleotides: TGTGCCAGCAGCGAGCGGACAGGGACCTACGAGCAGTACTTC. As protein: CASSERTGTYEQYF.

This clone has only one observation. The junction shows a germline mismatch at one end, possibly a read error. J is TRBJ2-3 and V is TRBV2; 12 positions agree with TRBD2. Germline assignment: CDR1 SNHLY and CDR2 FYNNEI. CDR3 length equals 15 residues. This CDR3 reads CASRELAGGADTQYF. The DNA for the CDR3 is TGTGCCAGCCGTGAACTAGCGGGAGGCGCGGATACGCAGTATTTT.

This chain links TRBV30 with TRBJ2-3, with D perhaps matching TRBD1 (5 bases). V was trimmed by 5 bases and J by 6 bases, leaving 21 bases between them. In germline, CDR1 is GTSNPN, CDR2 SVGIG (reference sequence). This CDR3 has 15 amino acids. The CDR3 sequence is CAWAETAFRRDTQYF. CDR3 in DNA: TGTGCCTGGGCCGAGACAGCCTTCCGCCGGGATACGCAGTATTTT. The variable domain in full, completed from reference TRBV30 and TRBJ2-3, reads SQTIHQWPATLVQPVGSPLSLECTVEGTSNPNLYWYRQAAGRGLQLLFYSVGIGQISSEVPQNLSASRPQDRQFILSSKKLLLSDSGFYLCAWAETAFRRDTQYFGPGTRLTVL.

The V and J genes are TRBV19 and TRBJ2-2, with TRBD2 matching 7 bases. Germline CDR1 and CDR2: LNHDA and SQIVND (reference sequence). Trimming took 3 bases from V and 5 from J; bases not matched to a gene: 9. The CDR3 covers 16 residues. CDR3 in amino acids: CASSMMRAGRTGELFF. The CDR3 nucleotides read TGTGCCAGTAGTATGATGAGAGCGGGACGGACCGGGGAGCTGTTTTTT. The whole variable domain, remainder taken from reference TRBV19 and TRBJ2-2, is DGGITQSPKYLFRKEGQNVTLSCEQNLNHDAMYWYRQDPGQGLRLIYYSQIVNDFQKGDIAEGYSVSREKKESFPLTVTSAQKNPTAFYLCASSMMRAGRTGELFFGEGSRLTVL.